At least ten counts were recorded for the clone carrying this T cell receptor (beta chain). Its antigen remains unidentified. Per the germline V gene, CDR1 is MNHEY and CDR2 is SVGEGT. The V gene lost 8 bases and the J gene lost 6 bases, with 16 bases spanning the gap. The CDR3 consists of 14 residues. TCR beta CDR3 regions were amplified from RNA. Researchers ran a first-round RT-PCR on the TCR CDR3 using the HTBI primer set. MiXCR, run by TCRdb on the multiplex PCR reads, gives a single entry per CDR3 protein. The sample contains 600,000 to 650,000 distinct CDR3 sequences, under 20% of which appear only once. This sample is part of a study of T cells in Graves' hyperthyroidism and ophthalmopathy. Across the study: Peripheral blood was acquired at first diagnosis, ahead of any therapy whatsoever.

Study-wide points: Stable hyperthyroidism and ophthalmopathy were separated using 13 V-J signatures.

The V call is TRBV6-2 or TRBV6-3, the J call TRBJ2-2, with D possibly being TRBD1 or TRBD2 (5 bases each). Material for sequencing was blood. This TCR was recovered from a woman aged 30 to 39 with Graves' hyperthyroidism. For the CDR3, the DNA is TGTGCCAGCGGGGGTTTCTTAGGCGCCGGGGAGCTGTTTTTT. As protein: CASGGFLGAGELFF.